This TCR beta chain was recovered during a study of T cells after yellow fever vaccination. Study results and caveats: Across the CD4 and CD8 compartments, a small share of clonotypes was present in both.

Trimming removed 2 bases from V and 5 bases from J; junction bases left unmatched: 15. The CDR3 contains 19 residues. Germline V lookup: CDR1 SGHAT, CDR2 FQDESV (reference sequence). This clonotype was seen only a few times. Its antigen is as yet unknown. Using its own MiXCR run on the 5' RACE reads, TCRdb lists one record per CDR3 protein. Seen here are 450,000 to 600,000 distinct CDR3 sequences, about a sixth observed once, and the top ten hold around 16%. The material sequenced was PBMCs, taken around 5 days after the first yellow fever vaccination. This TCR came from a man aged 18 to 35 who received the YFV17D yellow fever vaccine. The chain links TRBV11-1 to TRBJ2-5, with 12 bases lining up with TRBD2. The DNA of the CDR3 is TGTGCCAGCAGCTTAATCGCTAGCGGGGGGGGGCTTGCTGTGGAGACCCAGTACTTC. It encodes CASSLIASGGGLAVETQYF.